The sample holds a few counts of the clone carrying this T cell receptor beta chain. What it binds is unknown. This specimen belongs to a study of T cell responses to AZD1222 COVID-19 vaccine. Across the whole study: Second doses that came at about 4 or about 12 weeks were put together. Notes on the study in general: Along spike, vaccine-associated CD4 TCRs were found throughout, with dominance at 160-218 and 743-854. Females made up more of the donors, who were largely white British, and clonal diversity may have come out too low. Epitopes outside B.1.351 and B.1.1.7 mutated regions reportedly drew nearly half of spike TCRs.

The CDR3 spans 13 residues. V lost 3 bases to trimming and J lost 8 bases; unmatched junction nucleotides: 5. Libraries were prepared by immunoSEQ multiplex PCR; TCRdb keeps only in-frame clonotypes and omits some of them. Altogether fewer than 75,000 clones are present, around 86% being singletons, with the ten largest covering less than 20%. V usage is TRBV12-3 or TRBV12-4 and J usage is TRBJ1-1; 8 nucleotides match TRBD1. Sequences were derived from peripheral blood, sampled on day 0 of AZD1222 vaccination. This clonotype was sampled from an adult in good health. This CDR3 reads CASSFIQGEEAFF. Written as DNA, the CDR3 is TGTGCCAGCAGTTTCATACAGGGGGAGGAAGCTTTCTTT.